Each of the 2 T cell receptor beta chains below was sequenced from the same sample in a study of T-cell reconstitution after alpha-beta-depleted transplantation in children. It was with unique molecular identifiers that the TCRbeta library was prepared. A single record per CDR3 protein comes from TCRdb applying MiXCR to the PCR reads. The sample holds 280,000 or so distinct CDR3 sequences, under 14% seen once. Specimen: peripheral blood, collected 180 days after TCRalphabeta/CD19-depleted stem cell transplant. These receptors were taken from a male patient aged 2-15 years who had a stem cell transplant for chronic granulomatous disease, so the T cells may come from the graft donor.

This clonotype was counted at least ten times. The V and J genes are TRBV5-5 and TRBJ2-3, with no clear D. The CDR3 extends over 16 amino acids. The germline V gene has CDR1 SGHKS and CDR2 YYEKEE (reference sequence). Trimming left V 3 bases short and J 0 bases short, with 14 bases between. The chain's CDR3 is CASSWAQSPSTDTQYF. The CDR3 DNA reads TGTGCCAGCAGCTGGGCTCAATCCCCTAGCACAGATACGCAGTATTTT.

This clonotype was observed a handful of times. The V gene is TRBV3-1, the J gene TRBJ1-2, with 10 bases aligning to TRBD1. Unmatched junction bases numbered 9, after V lost 4 bases and J lost 4 bases. This CDR3 contains 16 residues. Looked up from germline, CDR1 is LGHDT and CDR2 is YNNKEL (reference sequence). CDR3 residues: CASSPRDRGWGYGYTF. The CDR3 DNA is TGTGCCAGCAGCCCCCGGGACAGGGGCTGGGGCTATGGCTACACCTTC.